This T cell receptor beta chain was observed in a study of graft-versus-host responses after intestinal transplantation. Whole-study context: Anti-thymocyte globulin induction preceded about 3 years of tacrolimus and steroid maintenance in all recipients. Study conclusions and caveats: Recipient marrow contained GvH clones, some of which appeared first in ileum or blood. After transplant, early declines in HvG clones were associated with peak levels of circulating GvH clones. When patients had graft-donor T cell macrochimerism, their allografts held high graft-versus-host to host-versus-graft clonal ratios.

Germline CDR1 SNHLY, CDR2 FYNNEI. With V trimmed by 3 bases and J by 0 bases, 11 bases remained unmatched. This CDR3 region has 18 residues. This clone was recorded only once. What it recognizes is unknown. The protocol was immunoSEQ multiplex PCR, while the TCRdb copy is restricted to in-frame clones and leaves out a portion. The sample gives 86,000 or so clones, about nine tenths of which show up once; under 6.5% is in the top ten. The chain is built from TRBV2 and TRBJ1-5, with TRBD1 identical over 7 bases. The material sequenced was unstimulated CD8+ T cells sorted from spleen or lymph node cells, taken before intestinal transplant. The receptor was isolated from a human donor who received an intestinal transplant. The CDR3, as DNA: TGTGCCAGCAGTGACGGAACAGGGGCGCCTTATAGCAATCAGCCCCAGCATTTT. As protein: CASSDGTGAPYSNQPQHF.